Listed below are T cell receptor beta chains from one sample, sequenced in a study of T cells in Graves' hyperthyroidism and ophthalmopathy. Each CDR3 protein gets one entry after TCRdb re-called the multiplex PCR reads with MiXCR. The sample has 150,000 to 200,000 distinct CDR3 sequences, about a sixth seen once. Sequenced sample: blood. The origin of the receptors is a woman aged 45-60 years with Graves' hyperthyroidism. Both conserved end residues are part of each CDR3. D genes are given only for firm matches. A row's size may be missing; if present it is once, few, many or a size class.

CASSIDRGDEQFF | TGTGCCAGTAGTATAGATAGGGGAGACGAGCAGTTCTTC | TRBJ2-1 | TRBV19 | NA | NA
CASSLTSGLAKNIQYF | TGTGCCAGCAGTCTGACTAGCGGATTAGCCAAAAACATTCAGTACTTC | TRBJ2-4 | TRBV6-2/TRBV6-3 | TRBD2 | NA
CSAWTGRNEQYF | TGCAGCGCCTGGACAGGAAGAAACGAGCAGTACTTC | TRBJ2-7 | TRBV29-1 | TRBD1 | many
CASTPGRSVSYEQYF | TGTGCCAGCACCCCCGGACGCAGCGTCTCCTACGAGCAGTACTTC | TRBJ2-7 | TRBV6-1 | NA | many
CASSFFADTQYF | TGTGCCAGCAGTTTCTTTGCAGATACGCAGTATTTT | TRBJ2-3 | TRBV28 | NA | NA
CSARRAVAQPQHF | TGCAGTGCTAGAAGGGCAGTGGCGCAGCCCCAGCATTTT | TRBJ1-5 | TRBV20-1 | NA | many
CASSQDMGDPGHF | TGTGCCAGCAGCCAAGATATGGGGGATCCCGGCCACTTC | TRBJ2-5 | TRBV14 | NA | many
CASSYPLAGGQETQYF | TGTGCCAGCAGTTACCCACTAGCGGGGGGGCAGGAGACCCAGTACTTC | TRBJ2-5 | TRBV6-2/TRBV6-3 | TRBD2 | many
CASSQKDTRRTDTQYF | TGTGCCAGCAGCCAAAAGGACACTCGGAGGACAGATACGCAGTATTTT | TRBJ2-3 | TRBV3-1 | NA | many
CASSSGGAQYNEQFF | TGTGCCAGCAGTTCCGGGGGGGCCCAATACAATGAGCAGTTCTTC | TRBJ2-1 | TRBV28 | TRBD2 | many
CASRLTAGMNTEAFF | TGTGCCAGCAGACTGACAGCGGGGATGAACACTGAAGCTTTCTTT | TRBJ1-1 | TRBV7-9 | NA | NA
CSARDGGTAEAFF | TGCAGTGCTAGAGATGGGGGGACCGCTGAAGCTTTCTTT | TRBJ1-1 | TRBV20-1 | NA | many
CASSLAGLKLFF | TGTGCCAGCAGCTTGGCCGGACTAAAACTGTTTTTT | TRBJ1-4 | TRBV5-5 | NA | few
CASSPMTSGGPDTQYF | TGTGCCAGCAGTCCTATGACTAGCGGGGGCCCAGATACGCAGTATTTT | TRBJ2-3 | TRBV2 | TRBD2 | many
CSARTMGSSYEQYF | TGCAGTGCTAGGACTATGGGTAGTTCCTACGAGCAGTACTTC | TRBJ2-7 | TRBV20-1 | NA | few
CASSQVLSPSSYNEQFF | TGCGCCAGCAGCCAAGTTTTATCCCCAAGCTCCTACAATGAGCAGTTCTTC | TRBJ2-1 | TRBV11-3 | NA | once
CATSRGGTGTDTQYF | TGTGCCACCAGCAGGGGAGGTACGGGCACAGATACGCAGTATTTT | TRBJ2-3 | TRBV15 | NA | many
CASSIVSAASTEAFF | TGTGCCAGTAGTATAGTGTCCGCGGCTAGCACTGAAGCTTTCTTT | TRBJ1-1 | TRBV19 | NA | many
CASSLAGSNQPQHF | TGTGCCAGCAGTTTAGCAGGGAGCAATCAGCCCCAGCATTTT | TRBJ1-5 | TRBV12-3/TRBV12-4 | NA | many
CASSPMRRSSYNEQFF | TGTGCCAGCTCACCAATGCGCAGAAGCTCCTACAATGAGCAGTTCTTC | TRBJ2-1 | TRBV18 | NA | many
CASTRSSVAKNIQYF | TGTGCCAGCACCCGGTCCAGTGTAGCCAAAAACATTCAGTACTTC | TRBJ2-4 | TRBV12-3/TRBV12-4 | NA | many
CASRRQGASSYGDTEAFF | TGTGCCAGCAGGCGACAGGGGGCGAGTTCTTACGGGGACACTGAAGCTTTCTTT | TRBJ1-1 | TRBV6-1 | TRBD1 | NA
CASSQDISGGPRREQFF | TGTGCCAGCAGCCAAGATATCAGCGGGGGGCCCCGGAGAGAGCAGTTCTTC | TRBJ2-1 | TRBV4-2 | TRBD2 | NA
CASTLARDPGTGELFF | TGTGCCAGCACCCTCGCCCGGGACCCCGGTACCGGGGAGCTGTTTTTT | TRBJ2-2 | TRBV12-3/TRBV12-4 | NA | many
CASSFGNYEQYF | TGTGCCAGCAGTTTTGGAAACTACGAGCAGTACTTC | TRBJ2-7 | TRBV28 | NA | many
CASSSRTATNQPQHF | TGTGCCAGCAGTTCTCGGACAGCCACCAATCAGCCCCAGCATTTT | TRBJ1-5 | TRBV2 | NA | many
CASRLNGDTEAFF | TGCGCCAGCCGATTAAACGGGGACACTGAAGCTTTCTTT | TRBJ1-1 | TRBV5-1 | NA | NA
CASSQETSLAGNTGELFF | TGTGCCAGCAGCCAAGAGACGTCACTAGCGGGGAACACCGGGGAGCTGTTTTTT | TRBJ2-2 | TRBV4-2 | TRBD2 | once